What follows are 30 T cell receptor beta chains derived from one specimen sequenced in a study of cytomegalovirus exposure and HLA in healthy donors. 60 Vbeta and 13 Jbeta primers were used in PCR. The data were produced by immunoSEQ multiplex PCR, yet TCRdb's version contains in-frame clones alone and is incomplete. The sample has some 190,000 clones, about 77% seen once; the top ten hold around 2.6%. Sequencing was performed on PBMCs. The receptors derive from a female donor in good health and CMV-seronegative.

This clone appeared a few times. The V call is TRBV28, the J call TRBJ2-1; TRBD1 matches at 8 bases. The CDR3 runs to 15 residues. The J segment lost 2 bases and the V segment lost 6 bases, leaving 6 bases of the junction unmatched. Per germline, CDR1 MDHEN and CDR2 SYDVKM. The CDR3 DNA is TGTGCCAGCAGGGAAGACAGGGGTGCCTACAATGAGCAGTTCTTC. Translated, it gives CASREDRGAYNEQFF.

V gene TRBV2 combines with J gene TRBJ2-3; maybe TRBD2 (6 bases). This CDR3 spans 13 amino acids. Germline V gene lookup returns CDR1 SNHLY and CDR2 FYNNEI. V was clipped by 8 bases and J by 1 base, with 10 bases between them. The CDR3 bases are TGTGCCAGCGGGACTTCCCGCACAGATACGCAGTATTTT. As protein: CASGTSRTDTQYF.

This sequence joins TRBV28 and TRBJ2-5, with D possibly TRBD1 on 6 matching bases. The J call may not be correct, given that the DNA end is closer to TRBJ2-7. Germline-derived CDR1 and CDR2 are MDHEN and SYDVKM. This CDR3 spans 12 amino acids. The CDR3: CASKLQGYEQYF. The CDR3 DNA is TGTGCCAGCAAACTACAGGGTTACGAGCAGTACTTC.

In this sample, this clone turned up once. The chain uses TRBV7-7 and TRBJ2-3; D possibly corresponds to TRBD1 (6 bases). This CDR3 is 15 amino acids long. CDR1 and CDR2 from the germline V gene are SSHAT and FNYEAQ (reference sequence). Trimming cost V 5 bases and J 1 base, with 13 bases left between them. CDR3 bases: TGTGCCAGCAGCCCGACAGGTTCAGGCACAGATACGCAGTATTTT. Its translation is CASSPTGSGTDTQYF.

The V and J genes are TRBV11-1 and TRBJ2-7; possible D gene TRBD1, 6 bases. V was pared by 6 bases and J by 1 base, with 13 bases between. The CDR3 sequence is 14 residues long. CDR1 and CDR2 from the germline V gene are SGHAT and FQDESV (reference sequence). The CDR3: CASRSGQTSYEQYF. CDR3 bases: TGTGCCAGCAGAAGCGGACAGACATCCTACGAGCAGTACTTC.

The table lists this clone with a count of one. The chain employs TRBV19 and TRBJ2-1, with D possibly being TRBD1 (5 bases). Trimming cost V 6 bases and J 4 bases, with 13 bases left between them. The CDR3 extends over 14 amino acids. CDR1 and CDR2 from the germline V gene are LNHDA and SQIVND (reference sequence). The CDR3 spells CASSLESGYNEQFF. The DNA of the CDR3 is TGTGCCAGTAGCCTTGAGTCAGGGTACAATGAGCAGTTCTTC.

The CDR3 is CSVAGGANVLTF. CDR3 coding DNA: TGCAGCGTTGCGGGAGGGGCCAACGTCCTGACTTTC. V and J are TRBV29-1 and TRBJ2-6; D may be TRBD2 (5 bases). CDR1 SQVTM and CDR2 ANQGSEA come from the germline V gene. The CDR3 length is 12 residues. Trimming cost V 4 bases and J 4 bases, with 5 bases left between them.

This chain joins TRBV6-5 and TRBJ2-7; D not resolved. CDR3 length: 14 residues. V was pared by 2 bases and J by 3 bases, with 11 bases between. Germline CDR1 reads MNHEY; CDR2 reads SVGAGI. The DNA for the CDR3 is TGTGCCAGCAGTTACGAGAGCACCGGCTACGAGCAGTACTTC. Its translation is CASSYESTGYEQYF.

The rearrangement links TRBV28 to TRBJ2-5, with 11 bases aligning to TRBD1. Germline V gene sequence: CDR1 MDHEN, CDR2 SYDVKM. Trimming removed 7 bases from V and 2 bases from J; junction bases left unmatched: 6. The CDR3 extends over 15 amino acids. The CDR3 DNA reads TGTGCCAGCAACCGGGACAGGGGGAAGCAAGAGACCCAGTACTTC. Encoded protein: CASNRDRGKQETQYF.

The chain couples TRBV5-1 to TRBJ1-3; 7 bases are a match to TRBD1. V trimming: 0 bases; J trimming: 8 bases; junction bases outside the gene matches: 5. The length of the CDR3 is 14 residues. Germline V lookup: CDR1 SGHRS, CDR2 YFSETQ. The DNA for the CDR3 is TGCGCCAGCAGCTTGGGTACAGGGGAGGACACCATATATTTT. Translated, it gives CASSLGTGEDTIYF.

This sequence joins TRBV7-2 and TRBJ1-5, with D tentatively TRBD1 (6 bases). V shed 4 bases and J shed 3 bases, with 13 bases lying between them. Germline CDR1 SGHTA, CDR2 FQGNSA. The length of the CDR3 is 15 residues. The CDR3 here is CASSSGTNLNQPQHF. Here the CDR3 DNA reads TGTGCCAGCAGCTCCGGGACAAATCTCAATCAGCCCCAGCATTTT.

J is TRBJ1-1 and V is TRBV7-2, with D hard to call. Per the germline V gene, CDR1 is SGHTA and CDR2 is FQGNSA. This CDR3 spans 15 amino acids. Trimming stripped 1 base from V and 1 base from J, with 10 bases between. The CDR3 loop is CASSLVLATNTEAFF. The CDR3 DNA is TGTGCCAGCAGCTTAGTCCTGGCCACGAACACTGAAGCTTTCTTT.

CDR3 DNA sequence: TGCAGCGTGCTGGTACAAGTGGACAGCCGCAACACCGGGGAGCTGTTTTTT. Translated, it gives CSVLVQVDSRNTGELFF. The chain couples TRBV29-1 to TRBJ2-2, with D possibly matching TRBD1 (6 bases). Trimming pared 6 bases from V and 2 bases from J, leaving 22 bases between. The CDR3 spans 17 residues. The germline V gene has CDR1 SQVTM and CDR2 ANQGSEA.

The J gene is TRBJ1-2, the V gene TRBV7-8, with 11 bases matching TRBD1. There are 16 residues in the CDR3. V lost 1 base, J lost 8 bases, and 9 bases stayed unmatched. Germline loops: CDR1 SGHVS, CDR2 FQNEAQ. CDR3 DNA: TGTGCCAGCAGCTTAGTTTTCCGGACAGGGGGCTGGGGCTACACCTTC. Protein sequence: CASSLVFRTGGWGYTF.

The rearrangement joins TRBV28 to TRBJ1-1; 9 positions agree with TRBD1. From germline, CDR1 is MDHEN and CDR2 SYDVKM. Unmatched junction bases numbered 9, after V lost 5 bases and J lost 5 bases. CDR3 size: 15 residues. The CDR3 region is CASSQLWTGVTEAFF. The CDR3 DNA is TGTGCCAGCAGTCAATTGTGGACAGGGGTTACTGAAGCTTTCTTT.

The rearrangement uses TRBV30 and TRBJ2-3; D may be TRBD1 (6 bases). In germline, CDR1 is GTSNPN, CDR2 SVGIG (reference sequence). The CDR3 contains 14 residues. Trimming took off 2 bases at V and 4 bases at J, with 13 bases between the two ends. The CDR3 DNA reads as TGTGCCTGGAGTTGGACAGACCCCCCAGATACGCAGTATTTT. Protein: CAWSWTDPPDTQYF.

V usage is TRBV4-1 and J usage is TRBJ1-2, with D possibly being TRBD1 (5 bases). Trimming removed 4 bases from V and 5 bases from J, with 17 bases in between. The CDR3 is 15 residues long. Germline V gene data show CDR1 as MGHRA and CDR2 as YSYEKL. CDR3 coding DNA: TGCGCCAGCAGCCCCAGGGTGGGGAATGGGTATGGCTACACCTTC. Its translation is CASSPRVGNGYGYTF.

V usage is TRBV7-2 and J usage is TRBJ2-7; tentatively, D is TRBD1 (5 bases). Trimming removed 2 bases from V and 4 bases from J, with 12 bases in between. This CDR3 is 14 amino acids long. Germline loops: CDR1 SGHTA, CDR2 FQGNSA. The CDR3 sequence is CASSLWGGFYEQYF. In nucleotides, the CDR3 is TGTGCCAGCAGCTTATGGGGCGGTTTTTACGAGCAGTACTTC.

The chain uses TRBV7-9 and TRBJ1-2; maybe TRBD1 (5 bases). Germline V gene lookup returns CDR1 SEHNR and CDR2 FQNEAQ (reference sequence). V shed 2 bases and J shed 6 bases, with 13 bases lying between them. The CDR3 runs to 14 residues. DNA for the CDR3: TGTGCCAGCAGCTTAAGGGATGGCAGGGATGGCTACACCTTC. This translates into CASSLRDGRDGYTF.

The rearrangement joins TRBV28 to TRBJ2-1, with 9 bases aligning to TRBD1. The V and J ends lost 3 bases and 5 bases, in that order; junction bases with no gene match: 5. The CDR3 covers 15 residues. Germline V gene data show CDR1 as MDHEN and CDR2 as SYDVKM. The CDR3 region is CASSFGDRAHNEQFF. Here the CDR3 DNA reads TGTGCCAGCAGTTTTGGGGACAGGGCCCACAATGAGCAGTTCTTC. Full variable domain (rest looked up from reference TRBV28 and TRBJ2-1): DVKVTQSSRYLVKRTGEKVFLECVQDMDHENMFWYRQDPGLGLRLIYFSYDVKMKEKGDIPEGYSVSREKKERFSLILESASTNQTSMYLCASSFGDRAHNEQFFGPGTRLTVL.

Comments on this clone: One junction end disagrees with the germline gene, perhaps due to a read error. This rearrangement joins TRBV7-9 to TRBJ2-2, with TRBD1 matching over 9 bases. Germline CDR1 and CDR2: SEHNR and FQNEAQ (reference sequence). The CDR3 consists of 16 residues. The CDR3 region has the DNA TGTTCCAGCACCACCAATCGGGACAGGGTGACCGGGGAGCTGTTTTTT. Translating it yields CSSTTNRDRVTGELFF. The entire variable domain, with the rest obtained from reference TRBV7-9 and TRBJ2-2, is as follows: DTGVSQNPRHKITKRGQNVTFRCDPISEHNRLYWYRQTLGQGPEFLTYFQNEAQLEKSRLLSDRFSAERPKGSFSTLEIQRTEQGDSAMYLCSSTTNRDRVTGELFFGEGSRLTVL.

This sequence joins TRBV2 and TRBJ2-7; D gene unclear. Trimming removed 6 bases at V and 1 base at J, with 13 bases between. This CDR3 spans 14 amino acids. CDR1 SNHLY and CDR2 FYNNEI come from the germline V gene. CDR3 nucleotide sequence: TGTGCCAGCAGGTATGAGTCCGGGTCCTACGAGCAGTACTTC. Amino acids: CASRYESGSYEQYF.

This clone came up a few times. The chain recombines TRBV9 with TRBJ1-1; D is unclear. The CDR3 covers 13 residues. The germline gives CDR1 SGDLS, CDR2 YYNGEE. Trimming shortened V by 0 bases and J by 1 base, and 4 bases separated the two germline ends. The CDR3 reads CASSVAGNTEAFF. CDR3 nucleotide sequence: TGTGCCAGCAGCGTAGCGGGGAACACTGAAGCTTTCTTT.

The chain employs TRBV30 and TRBJ1-2; D is unclear. CDR1 is GTSNPN and CDR2 is SVGIG in the germline V gene (reference sequence). The V gene lost 0 bases and the J gene lost 9 bases, with 11 bases spanning the gap. CDR3 length: 12 amino acids. CDR3 sequence: CAWSVDISSYTF. CDR3 bases: TGTGCCTGGAGTGTAGACATCTCGAGCTACACCTTC.

The V and J genes are TRBV5-1 and TRBJ2-7; 11 nucleotides agree with TRBD2. In germline, CDR1 is SGHRS, CDR2 YFSETQ. V gave up 1 base and J gave up 4 bases; unmatched junction bases: 1. The CDR3 has 14 amino acids. DNA of the CDR3: TGCGCCAGCAGCTTGACTAGCGGGGGTTACGAGCAGTACTTC. Protein sequence: CASSLTSGGYEQYF.

V gene TRBV14 combines with J gene TRBJ1-6; D remains unclear. V was pared by 1 base and J by 0 bases, with 16 bases between. Germline values: CDR1 SGHDN, CDR2 FVKESK. The CDR3 covers 19 residues. CDR3 nucleotides: TGTGCCAGCAGCCAAGGGATGGCGGAGGAGAGCTCCTATAATTCACCCCTCCACTTT. Amino acid sequence: CASSQGMAEESSYNSPLHF. Full variable domain (remainder filled in from reference TRBV14 and TRBJ1-6): EAGVTQFPSHSVIEKGQTVTLRCDPISGHDNLYWYRRVMGKEIKFLLHFVKESKQDESGMPNNRFLAERTGGTYSTLKVQPAELEDSGVYFCASSQGMAEESSYNSPLHFGNGTRLTVT.

The chain has TRBV9 and TRBJ2-5; possible D gene TRBD2, 6 bases. Germline V gene data show CDR1 as SGDLS and CDR2 as YYNGEE. Trimming took off 0 bases at V and 6 bases at J, with 24 bases between the two ends. The length of the CDR3 is 18 residues. The CDR3 is CASSVGPRIAGGPKTQYF. For the CDR3, the DNA is TGTGCCAGCAGCGTAGGCCCCCGTATCGCAGGAGGGCCAAAGACCCAGTACTTC. The whole variable domain, remainder taken from reference TRBV9 and TRBJ2-5, is DSGVTQTPKHLITATGQRVTLRCSPRSGDLSVYWYQQSLDQGLQFLIQYYNGEERAKGNILERFSAQQFPDLHSELNLSSLELGDSALYFCASSVGPRIAGGPKTQYFGPGTRLLVL.

The CDR3 nucleotides are TGTGCCAGCAGCAACCTACAGGGGCCCCAAGAGACCCAGTACTTC. Its protein is CASSNLQGPQETQYF. V is TRBV6-1 and J is TRBJ2-5; 7 bases match TRBD1. The V gene's germline CDR1 is MNHNS and CDR2 SASEGT. The CDR3 has 15 amino acids. V lost 6 bases to trimming and J lost 1 base; unmatched junction nucleotides: 8.

This rearrangement joins TRBV30 to TRBJ2-2, with D unclear. This CDR3 comprises 17 residues. Germline CDR1 GTSNPN, CDR2 SVGIG (reference sequence). V was pared by 0 bases and J by 0 bases, with 14 bases between. The CDR3 here is CAWSVRWKLTNTGELFF. DNA for the CDR3: TGTGCCTGGAGTGTACGATGGAAACTAACGAACACCGGGGAGCTGTTTTTT.

This clone came up once. V usage is TRBV9 and J usage is TRBJ2-5, with 7 bases fitting TRBD1. Germline CDR1 is SGDLS and CDR2 is YYNGEE. The V and J ends lost 3 bases and 2 bases, in that order; junction bases with no gene match: 7. The CDR3 loop spans 15 amino acids. The CDR3 DNA reads TGTGCCAGCAGCGCTGCTGGGACAGTACAAGAGACCCAGTACTTC. Its translation: CASSAAGTVQETQYF.